The rows below give T cell receptor beta chains drawn from one sample of a study of blood T cell repertoires in COVID-19. Generated by immunoSEQ multiplex PCR, the TCRdb table keeps only in-frame clones and is missing some. The top ten clones hold around 5.5% of a sample with over 10,000 clones, 71% of them seen once. Sequenced: peripheral blood. The receptors here all came from a man in his fifties or sixties with COVID-19, enrolled during active disease. The CDR3 runs from the conserved cysteine through the conserved F or W. D genes are given only for firm matches. Only some rows state a clone size, as once, few, many or a class for expanded clones.

- | TRBJ1-1 | TRBV29-1 | - | CSGSPGLMNTEAFF | TGCAGCGGCAGTCCGGGACTGATGAACACTGAAGCTTTCTTT
TRBD1 | TRBJ1-1 | TRBV6-5 | - | CASSQGAEAFF | TGTGCCAGCAGCCAGGGGGCTGAAGCTTTCTTT
- | TRBJ2-1 | TRBV5-1 | - | CASSLDGESYNEQFF | TGCGCCAGCAGCTTGGACGGGGAGTCCTACAATGAGCAGTTCTTC
- | TRBJ1-5 | TRBV2 | - | CASSDRGLDNQPQHF | TGTGCCAGCAGTGATAGGGGTTTGGACAATCAGCCCCAGCATTTT
TRBD2 | TRBJ2-1 | TRBV28 | - | CASSSLLAEEYNEQFF | TGTGCCAGCAGTTCCCTACTAGCGGAAGAGTACAATGAGCAGTTCTTC
- | TRBJ2-2 | TRBV19 | - | CASSMARVESGELFF | TGTGCCAGTAGTATGGCCAGGGTCGAGTCCGGGGAGCTGTTTTTT
TRBD2 | TRBJ2-2 | TRBV10-1 | - | CASREASGSTGELFF | TGCGCCAGCAGAGAGGCTAGCGGGAGTACCGGGGAGCTGTTTTTT
- | TRBJ2-1 | TRBV21-1 | - | CASSKSIQGPYNEQFF | TGTGCCAGCAGCAAAAGTATACAGGGACCCTACAATGAGCAGTTCTTC
- | TRBJ1-2 | TRBV28 | - | CASRPATGYGYTF | TGTGCCAGCAGGCCGGCTACAGGCTATGGCTACACCTTC
TRBD2 | TRBJ2-7 | TRBV28 | few | CASSPRLAGGYEQYF | TGTGCCAGCAGCCCTAGACTAGCGGGGGGCTACGAGCAGTACTTC
- | TRBJ1-4 | TRBV29-1 | - | CSAGSSNEKLFF | TGCAGCGCCGGGTCCTCCAATGAAAAACTGTTTTTT
- | TRBJ2-6 | TRBV7-2 | - | CASSVTSGANVLTF | TGTGCCAGCAGCGTAACTTCTGGGGCCAACGTCCTGACTTTC
- | TRBJ2-1 | TRBV5-1 | medium-sized | CASSHTRGYNEQFF | TGCGCCAGCAGCCACACCAGGGGATACAATGAGCAGTTCTTC
- | TRBJ1-4 | TRBV29-1 | few | CSAVMDSNEKLFF | TGCAGCGCTGTTATGGACTCTAATGAAAAACTGTTTTTT